The next 20 T cell receptor beta chains were all read from a single sample in a study of radiation and T cells in renal cell carcinoma. Using immunoSEQ multiplex PCR, the repertoire was profiled, and TCRdb retains in-frame clones only, with some absent. The sample records 120,000 or so clones, 81% being singletons. Time point meaning: blood 2 weeks post-SBRT. Treatment defined: 15 Gy SBRT to primary tumor, nephrectomy 4 weeks later. The source material was blood, sampled from a patient whose treatment included radiotherapy and nephrectomy. All receptors come from a man between 50 and 59 years old with renal cell carcinoma.

In this sample, this clone turned up a few times. This sequence joins TRBV2 and TRBJ2-3, with 10 positions matching TRBD2. Trimming took 6 bases from V and 5 from J; bases not matched to a gene: 5. Germline CDR1 reads SNHLY; CDR2 reads FYNNEI. This CDR3 has 14 amino acids. The CDR3 loop reads CASRSGGALDTQYF. CDR3 coding DNA: TGTGCCAGCAGAAGCGGGGGGGCCTTAGATACGCAGTATTTT.

The rearrangement links TRBV5-4 to TRBJ1-1, with D perhaps TRBD1 (5 bases). Trimming removed 5 bases at V and 1 base at J, with 9 bases between. There are 13 residues in the CDR3. Per germline, CDR1 SGHNT and CDR2 YYREEE (reference sequence). CDR3 sequence (DNA): TGTGCCAGCAGGCTAGGGGAGAACACTGAAGCTTTCTTT. This sequence encodes CASRLGENTEAFF.

V usage is TRBV5-1 and J usage is TRBJ1-1; D unresolved. CDR1 and CDR2 from the germline V gene are SGHRS and YFSETQ. CDR3 length: 11 residues. V lost 4 bases to trimming and J lost 8 bases, with 9 bases between them. The CDR3: CASSSAGEAFF. DNA for the CDR3: TGCGCCAGCAGCAGTGCGGGGGAAGCTTTCTTT.

Worth noting for this clone: Germline and junction disagree at one end, which may indicate a read error. The genes are TRBV7-7 and TRBJ2-5; D not certain. The germline V gene has CDR1 SSHAT and CDR2 FNYEAQ (reference sequence). This CDR3 comprises 14 residues. The CDR3 loop reads CASSLAGQVKTQYF. The CDR3 region has the DNA TGTGCTAGCAGCTTAGCCGGGCAGGTCAAGACCCAGTACTTC.

This clone appeared once. The chain joins TRBV6-6 to TRBJ2-7; D not certain. The germline V gene has CDR1 MNHNY and CDR2 SVGAGI (reference sequence). Trimming took off 7 bases at V and 0 bases at J, with 13 bases between the two ends. The CDR3 sequence is 14 residues long. In DNA, the CDR3 is TGTGCCAGCAACCCCCGGGCGAGCTCCTACGAGCAGTACTTC. Translation: CASNPRASSYEQYF.

The rearrangement joins TRBV18 to TRBJ1-3, with 8 bases aligning to TRBD1. CDR1 KGHSH and CDR2 LQKENI come from the germline V gene. This CDR3 spans 18 amino acids. Losses at the gene ends were 2 bases for V and 0 bases for J; bases not matched to a gene: 9. CDR3 amino acids: CASSPIPGQAYSGNTIYF. The CDR3 DNA sequence: TGTGCCAGCTCACCAATTCCGGGACAGGCCTACTCTGGAAACACCATATATTTT.

This clone turned up a few times. V and J are TRBV11-2 and TRBJ1-4, with 7 bases that match TRBD1. V shed 5 bases and J 7 bases; nucleotides not matched to a gene: 7. Germline V gives CDR1 SGHAT, CDR2 FQNNGV. The CDR3 is 14 residues long. The CDR3 nucleotides are TGTGCCAGCAGCACCCCCGGGACAGTTGAAAAACTGTTTTTT. Translation: CASSTPGTVEKLFF.

Only a few counts were recorded for this clone. V gene TRBV5-5 combines with J gene TRBJ2-1; D may match TRBD1 or TRBD2 (5 bases each). Germline values: CDR1 SGHKS, CDR2 YYEKEE (reference sequence). V was pared by 0 bases and J by 4 bases, with 11 bases between. The CDR3 loop spans 15 amino acids. CDR3 sequence (DNA): TGTGCCAGCAGCTTGGGGGACGACACTTACAATGAGCAGTTCTTC. It codes for CASSLGDDTYNEQFF.

This chain links TRBV7-3 with TRBJ2-7; D remains ambiguous. Trimming cost V 3 bases and J 5 bases, with 11 bases left between them. This CDR3 is 13 amino acids long. Germline loops: CDR1 SGHTA, CDR2 FQGTGA. CDR3 DNA: TGTGCCAGCAGCTTTGGCCCCCAGGACGAGCAGTACTTC. This gives the protein CASSFGPQDEQYF.

The chain combines TRBV4-2 with TRBJ1-1, with a possible D match to TRBD1 (5 bases). V was shortened by 2 bases and J by 3 bases, with 16 bases between the two germline ends. CDR1 is LGHNA, CDR2 YNFKEQ, per germline. This CDR3 is 16 amino acids long. CDR3 protein: CASSQRGGSKDTEAFF. Written as DNA, the CDR3 is TGTGCCAGCAGCCAAAGGGGAGGGAGCAAGGACACTGAAGCTTTCTTT.

J is TRBJ2-7 and V is TRBV4-2; D not certain. Germline V CDR1 and CDR2: LGHNA, YNFKEQ. The CDR3 is 13 amino acids. V lost 1 base, J lost 3 bases, and 7 bases lay in between. The CDR3 sequence is CASSQGIRYEQYF. The CDR3 region has the DNA TGTGCCAGCAGCCAAGGGATTCGCTACGAGCAGTACTTC.

The chain uses TRBV4-2 and TRBJ2-3, with 12 bases that match TRBD2. Losses at the gene ends were 0 bases for V and 9 bases for J; bases not matched to a gene: 10. The CDR3 is 17 residues long. CDR1 is LGHNA and CDR2 is YNFKEQ in the germline V gene. The CDR3 DNA sequence: TGTGCCAGCAGCCAAGACCCCCTAGCGGGGGGGCATGAGACGCAGTATTTT. It specifies CASSQDPLAGGHETQYF.

This chain links TRBV4-1 with TRBJ1-5; a possible D gene is TRBD1 (5 bases). This CDR3 has 17 amino acids. The germline V and J ends were trimmed by 0 bases and 0 bases, with 12 bases remaining between them. The germline V gene has CDR1 MGHRA and CDR2 YSYEKL. The CDR3: CASSQDSQTDSNQPQHF. CDR3 DNA sequence: TGCGCCAGCAGCCAAGATTCCCAGACAGATAGCAATCAGCCCCAGCATTTT.

This rearrangement joins TRBV7-9 to TRBJ1-1; no clear D. From germline, CDR1 is SEHNR and CDR2 FQNEAQ (reference sequence). The germline V and J ends were trimmed by 3 bases and 1 base, with 9 bases remaining between them. The CDR3 length is 14 residues. CDR3 loop: CASSFGSGNTEAFF. Written as DNA, the CDR3 is TGTGCCAGCAGCTTCGGAAGTGGGAACACTGAAGCTTTCTTT.

This clone was picked up a small number of times. CDR3 DNA sequence: TGTGCCAGTAGTAGGACTCATGAAGCTTTCTTT. Amino acid sequence: CASSRTHEAFF. V usage is TRBV19 and J usage is TRBJ1-1, with D unresolved. The germline gives CDR1 LNHDA, CDR2 SQIVND (reference sequence). CDR3 size: 11 residues. Trimming cost V 4 bases and J 7 bases, with 7 bases left between them.

This clone is a singleton in its sample. The gene calls are TRBV2 and TRBJ2-2; possibly TRBD1 or TRBD2 for D (6 bases each). This CDR3 region has 11 residues. Looked up from germline, CDR1 is SNHLY and CDR2 is FYNNEI. The CDR3 nucleotides read TGTGCGAAGGGGGGCACCGGGGAGCTGTTTTTT. Amino acids: CAKGGTGELFF.

The genes are TRBV5-1 and TRBJ2-7, with 11 bases identical to TRBD2. Germline trimming cut 0 bases from V and 1 base from J; bases unmatched to any gene: 6. The CDR3 contains 17 residues. Germline loops: CDR1 SGHRS, CDR2 YFSETQ. The CDR3 here is CASSLELAGGPSYEQYF. The CDR3 coding sequence is TGCGCCAGCAGCTTGGAATTAGCGGGAGGGCCGTCCTACGAGCAGTACTTC.

V is TRBV2 and J is TRBJ2-3, with no clear D. CDR3 size: 15 residues. V lost 2 bases, J lost 0 bases, and 9 bases lay in between. Germline CDR1 is SNHLY and CDR2 is FYNNEI. The DNA of the CDR3 is TGTGCCAGCAGTGAAATGGCCGGTAGCACAGATACGCAGTATTTT. This translates into CASSEMAGSTDTQYF.

V gene TRBV7-2 combines with J gene TRBJ1-2; the D gene is possibly TRBD1 (5 bases). Germline values: CDR1 SGHTA, CDR2 FQGNSA. This CDR3 region has 15 residues. V lost 6 bases and J 3 bases, leaving 17 bases between the germline ends. The CDR3: CASRARSQEDYGYTF. Here the CDR3 DNA reads TGTGCCAGCAGAGCTCGCTCACAGGAGGACTATGGCTACACCTTC. Together with reference TRBV7-2 and TRBJ1-2, the CDR3 gives the full variable domain: GAGVSQSPSNKVTEKGKDVELRCDPISGHTALYWYRQSLGQGLEFLIYFQGNSAPDKSGLPSDRFSAERTGGSVSTLTIQRTQQEDSAVYLCASRARSQEDYGYTFGSGTRLTVV.

The V and J genes are TRBV9 and TRBJ2-7; the match to TRBD2 covers 13 bases. The V gene's germline CDR1 is SGDLS and CDR2 YYNGEE. This CDR3 spans 15 amino acids. Trimming removed 1 base from V and 5 bases from J; junction bases left unmatched: 3. CDR3 loop: CASSVMGLAGNEQYF. The CDR3 nucleotides are TGTGCCAGCAGCGTAATGGGACTAGCGGGAAACGAGCAGTACTTC. The full variable domain, rest sourced from reference TRBV9 and TRBJ2-7, is DSGVTQTPKHLITATGQRVTLRCSPRSGDLSVYWYQQSLDQGLQFLIQYYNGEERAKGNILERFSAQQFPDLHSELNLSSLELGDSALYFCASSVMGLAGNEQYFGPGTRLTVT.